This T cell receptor beta chain was recovered during a study of glioma-infiltrating T cells after dendritic cell vaccination. Across the whole study: Dendritic cells derived from monocytes and pulsed with autologous tumor lysate formed the vaccine. At biweekly intervals, patients got three intradermal dendritic cell vaccine injections.

Study-wide results and caveats: Estimated pretreatment TIL content predicted outcome after dendritic cell vaccination.

Regarding time point: after dendritic cell vaccination, including at tumor progression/relapse. The primer mix had 60 V beta and 13 J beta primers. Sequenced by immunoSEQ multiplex PCR; TCRdb stores in-frame clones only, minus some. The sample includes tens of thousands of clones, around 86% of them seen just once. Comment on this clone: What it binds is unknown.

CDR3 length: 12 residues. Trimming left V 0 bases short and J 5 bases short, with 5 bases between. Looked up from germline, CDR1 is SGHDT and CDR2 is YYEEEE. Sequenced here: blood, sampled after dendritic cell vaccination. The chain recombines TRBV5-6 with TRBJ2-5; D is undetermined. The sequence came from a human donor with glioblastoma. The CDR3 spells CASSLEEETQYF. The CDR3 region has the DNA TGTGCCAGCAGCTTGGAGGAGGAGACCCAGTACTTC.